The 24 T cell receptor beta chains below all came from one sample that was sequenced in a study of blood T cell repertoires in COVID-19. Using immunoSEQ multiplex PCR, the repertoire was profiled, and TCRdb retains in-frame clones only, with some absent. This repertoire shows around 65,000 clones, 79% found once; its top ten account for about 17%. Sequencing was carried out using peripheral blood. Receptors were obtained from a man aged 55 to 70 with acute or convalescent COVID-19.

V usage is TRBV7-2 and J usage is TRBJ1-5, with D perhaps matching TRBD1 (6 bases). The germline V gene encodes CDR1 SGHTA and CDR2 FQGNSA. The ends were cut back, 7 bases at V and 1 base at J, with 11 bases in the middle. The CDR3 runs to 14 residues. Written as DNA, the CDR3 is TGTGCCAGCACCCAGGGGCCGAGCAATCAGCCCCAGCATTTT. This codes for CASTQGPSNQPQHF. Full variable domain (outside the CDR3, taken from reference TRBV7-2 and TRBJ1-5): GAGVSQSPSNKVTEKGKDVELRCDPISGHTALYWYRQSLGQGLEFLIYFQGNSAPDKSGLPSDRFSAERTGGSVSTLTIQRTQQEDSAVYLCASTQGPSNQPQHFGDGTRLSIL.

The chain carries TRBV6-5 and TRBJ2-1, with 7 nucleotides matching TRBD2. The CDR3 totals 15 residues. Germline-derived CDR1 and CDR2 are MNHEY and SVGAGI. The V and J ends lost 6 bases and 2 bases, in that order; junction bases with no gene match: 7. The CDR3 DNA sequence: TGTGCCAGCAGGACCGGGGGGTTAACCTACAATGAGCAGTTCTTC. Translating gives CASRTGGLTYNEQFF.

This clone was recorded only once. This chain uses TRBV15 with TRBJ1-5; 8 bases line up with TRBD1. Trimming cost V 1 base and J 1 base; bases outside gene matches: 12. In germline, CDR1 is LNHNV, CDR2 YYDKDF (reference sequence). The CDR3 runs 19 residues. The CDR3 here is CATSRGGTGTGKSNQPQHF. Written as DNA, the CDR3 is TGTGCCACCAGCAGAGGAGGGACAGGCACCGGGAAAAGCAATCAGCCCCAGCATTTT. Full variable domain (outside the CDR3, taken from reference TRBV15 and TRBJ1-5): DAMVIQNPRYQVTQFGKPVTLSCSQTLNHNVMYWYQQKSSQAPKLLFHYYDKDFNNEADTPDNFQSRRPNTSFCFLDIRSPGLGDTAMYLCATSRGGTGTGKSNQPQHFGDGTRLSIL.

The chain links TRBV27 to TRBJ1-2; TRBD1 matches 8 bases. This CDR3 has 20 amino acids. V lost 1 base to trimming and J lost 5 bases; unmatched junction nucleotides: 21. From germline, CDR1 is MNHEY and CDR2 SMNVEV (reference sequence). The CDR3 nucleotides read TGTGCCAGCAGTTTATTCGCCGACTCAGGGGGCGACGCGTCCCTTTATGGCTACACCTTC. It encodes CASSLFADSGGDASLYGYTF.

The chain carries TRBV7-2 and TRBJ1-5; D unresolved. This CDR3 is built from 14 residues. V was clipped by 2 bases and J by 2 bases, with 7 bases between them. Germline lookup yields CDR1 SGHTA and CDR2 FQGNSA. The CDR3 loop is CASSLTMRNQPQHF. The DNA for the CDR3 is TGTGCCAGCAGCTTAACTATGCGCAATCAGCCCCAGCATTTT.

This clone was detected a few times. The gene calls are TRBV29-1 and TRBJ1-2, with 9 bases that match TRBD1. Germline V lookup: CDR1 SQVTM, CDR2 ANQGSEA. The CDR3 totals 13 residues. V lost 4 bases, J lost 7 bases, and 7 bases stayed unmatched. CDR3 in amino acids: CSVVYRGHRGYTF. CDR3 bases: TGCAGCGTTGTTTACAGGGGGCACCGTGGCTACACCTTC.

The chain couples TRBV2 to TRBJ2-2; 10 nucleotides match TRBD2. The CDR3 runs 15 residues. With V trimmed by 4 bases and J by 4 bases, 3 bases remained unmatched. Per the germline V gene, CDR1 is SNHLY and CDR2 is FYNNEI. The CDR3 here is CASSGSGGGTGELFF. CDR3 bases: TGTGCCAGCAGTGGGAGCGGGGGGGGCACCGGGGAGCTGTTTTTT.

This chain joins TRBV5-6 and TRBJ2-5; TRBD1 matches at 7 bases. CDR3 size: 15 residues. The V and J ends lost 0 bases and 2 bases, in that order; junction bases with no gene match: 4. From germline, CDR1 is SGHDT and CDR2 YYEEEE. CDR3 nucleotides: TGTGCCAGCAGCTTGGTAGACAGGGATCAAGAGACCCAGTACTTC. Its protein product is CASSLVDRDQETQYF.

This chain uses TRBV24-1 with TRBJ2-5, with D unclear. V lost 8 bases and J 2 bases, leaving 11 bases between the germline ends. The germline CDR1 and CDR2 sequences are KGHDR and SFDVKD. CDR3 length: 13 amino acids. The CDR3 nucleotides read TGTGCCACCACCGGCGGCGTACAAGAGACCCAGTACTTC. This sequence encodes CATTGGVQETQYF.

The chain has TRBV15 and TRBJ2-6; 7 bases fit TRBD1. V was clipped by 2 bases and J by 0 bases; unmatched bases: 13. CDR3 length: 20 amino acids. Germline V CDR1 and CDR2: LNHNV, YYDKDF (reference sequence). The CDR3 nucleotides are TGTGCCACCAGCAGACGTCCTGGAACAGGGGCGAGCTCTGGGGCCAACGTCCTGACTTTC. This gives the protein CATSRRPGTGASSGANVLTF.

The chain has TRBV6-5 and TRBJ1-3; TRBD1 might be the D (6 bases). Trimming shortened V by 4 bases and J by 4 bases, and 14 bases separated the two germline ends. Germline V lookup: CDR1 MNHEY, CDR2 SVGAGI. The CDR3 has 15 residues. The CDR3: CASSSMTGHGNTIYF. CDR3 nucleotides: TGTGCCAGCAGTTCAATGACAGGCCACGGAAACACCATATATTTT.

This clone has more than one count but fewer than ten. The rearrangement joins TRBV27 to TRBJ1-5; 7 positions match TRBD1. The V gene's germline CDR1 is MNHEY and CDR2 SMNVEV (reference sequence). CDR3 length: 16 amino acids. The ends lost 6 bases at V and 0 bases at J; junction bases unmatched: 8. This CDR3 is CASRATGIYSNQPQHF. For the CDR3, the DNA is TGTGCCAGCAGAGCGACAGGGATTTATAGCAATCAGCCCCAGCATTTT.

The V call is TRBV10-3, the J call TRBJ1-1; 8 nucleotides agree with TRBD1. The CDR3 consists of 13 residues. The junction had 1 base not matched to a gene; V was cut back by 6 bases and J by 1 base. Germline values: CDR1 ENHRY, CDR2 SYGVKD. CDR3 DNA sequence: TGTGCCATCAGGGGGACAGGGAACACTGAAGCTTTCTTT. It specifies CAIRGTGNTEAFF.

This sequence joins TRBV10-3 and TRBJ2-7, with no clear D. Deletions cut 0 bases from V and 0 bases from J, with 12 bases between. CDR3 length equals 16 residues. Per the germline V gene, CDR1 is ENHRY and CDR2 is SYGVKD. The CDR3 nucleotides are TGTGCCATCAGTGAGTCGCCTAGAACAAGCTCCTACGAGCAGTACTTC. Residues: CAISESPRTSSYEQYF.

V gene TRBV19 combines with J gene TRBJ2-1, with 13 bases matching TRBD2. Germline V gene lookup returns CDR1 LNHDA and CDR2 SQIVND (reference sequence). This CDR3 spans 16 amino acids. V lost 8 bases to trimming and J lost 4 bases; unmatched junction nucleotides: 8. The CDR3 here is CASVPPGLAGYNEQFF. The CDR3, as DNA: TGTGCCAGTGTCCCCCCGGGACTAGCGGGGTACAATGAGCAGTTCTTC.

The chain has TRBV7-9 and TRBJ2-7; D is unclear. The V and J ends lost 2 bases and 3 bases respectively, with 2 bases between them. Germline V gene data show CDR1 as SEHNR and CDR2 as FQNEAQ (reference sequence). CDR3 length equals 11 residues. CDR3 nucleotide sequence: TGTGCCAGCAGCTTACACTACGAGCAGTACTTC. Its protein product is CASSLHYEQYF.

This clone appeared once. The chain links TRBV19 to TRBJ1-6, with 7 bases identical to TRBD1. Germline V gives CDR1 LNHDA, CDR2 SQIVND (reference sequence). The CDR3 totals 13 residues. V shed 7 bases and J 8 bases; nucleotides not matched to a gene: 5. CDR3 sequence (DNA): TGTGCCAGTAACAGACAGGGATATTCACCCCTCCACTTT. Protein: CASNRQGYSPLHF.

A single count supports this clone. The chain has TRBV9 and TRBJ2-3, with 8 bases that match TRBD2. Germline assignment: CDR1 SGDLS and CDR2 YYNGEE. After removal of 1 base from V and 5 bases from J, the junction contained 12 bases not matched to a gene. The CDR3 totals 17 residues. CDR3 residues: CASSVYPGGRVRDTQYF. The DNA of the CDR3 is TGTGCCAGCAGCGTATATCCGGGAGGGCGTGTACGAGATACGCAGTATTTT.

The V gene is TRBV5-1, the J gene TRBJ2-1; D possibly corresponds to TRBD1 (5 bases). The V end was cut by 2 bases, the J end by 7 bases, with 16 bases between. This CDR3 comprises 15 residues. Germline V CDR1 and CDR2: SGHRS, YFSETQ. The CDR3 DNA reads TGCGCCAGCAGCTTAATAACGATCAGGGAAAATGAGCAGTTCTTC. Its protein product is CASSLITIRENEQFF.

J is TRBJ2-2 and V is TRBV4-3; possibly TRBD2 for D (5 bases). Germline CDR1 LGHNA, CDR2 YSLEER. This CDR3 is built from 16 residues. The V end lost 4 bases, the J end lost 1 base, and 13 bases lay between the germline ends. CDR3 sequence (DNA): TGCGCCAGCAGCCGCGAGGGTTCAAGGAACACCGGGGAGCTGTTTTTT. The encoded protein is CASSREGSRNTGELFF.

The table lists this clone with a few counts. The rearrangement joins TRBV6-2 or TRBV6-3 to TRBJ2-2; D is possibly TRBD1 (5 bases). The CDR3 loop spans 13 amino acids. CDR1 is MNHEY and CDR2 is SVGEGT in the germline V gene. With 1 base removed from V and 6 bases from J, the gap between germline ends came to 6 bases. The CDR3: CASSYLGAGELFF. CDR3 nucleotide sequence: TGTGCCAGCAGTTACTTAGGGGCCGGGGAGCTGTTTTTT.

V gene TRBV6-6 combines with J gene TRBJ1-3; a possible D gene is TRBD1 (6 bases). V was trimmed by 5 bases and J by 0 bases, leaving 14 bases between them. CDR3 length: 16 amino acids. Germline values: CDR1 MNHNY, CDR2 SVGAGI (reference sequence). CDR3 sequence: CASSLRTVPSGNTIYF. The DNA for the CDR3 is TGTGCCAGCAGTCTCCGGACAGTCCCCTCTGGAAACACCATATATTTT.

The DNA of the CDR3 is TGTGCCAGCAGTGCGGACAGGAGAAGAGATTATGGCTACACCTTC. This gives the protein CASSADRRRDYGYTF. The rearrangement links TRBV2 to TRBJ1-2; 7 bases are a match to TRBD1. V shed 4 bases, J shed 5 bases, and the junction held 10 bases outside the gene matches. The V gene's germline CDR1 is SNHLY and CDR2 FYNNEI. The CDR3 runs to 15 residues.

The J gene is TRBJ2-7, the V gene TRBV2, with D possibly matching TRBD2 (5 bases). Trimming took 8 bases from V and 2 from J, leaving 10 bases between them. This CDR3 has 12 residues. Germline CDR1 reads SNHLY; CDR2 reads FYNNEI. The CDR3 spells CASERDTYEQYF. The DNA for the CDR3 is TGTGCCAGCGAACGGGATACCTACGAGCAGTACTTC.